This TCR beta chain originates from a study of blood T cell repertoires in COVID-19. In the study overall: Some COVID-19 samples were acute and others convalescent; all came from the United States, Italy and Spain. From T cells, B-cell-depleted T cells, or PBMCs came the material, which was cDNA or gDNA.

In the study's own analysis: The authors estimated nucleated cell counts from reference gene primer amplification. Sequenced by immunoSEQ multiplex PCR; TCRdb stores in-frame clones only, minus some. V and J calls and clone size are given by that table; D and trimming were obtained from the DNA. Of 35,000 to 50,000 clones listed, about 91% are singletons. The CDR3 extends over 15 amino acids. The trim removed 3 bases at V and 6 bases at J, leaving 10 bases unmatched. Germline CDR1 reads GTSNPN; CDR2 reads SVGIG (reference sequence). This clonotype originated in a woman under 40 in a cohort sampled during active COVID-19. Input material: peripheral blood. The chain uses TRBV30 and TRBJ1-3; 8 nucleotides align to TRBD1. The DNA of the CDR3 is TGTGCCTGGAGGGCCGTCACAGGGGGAGTAAACACCATATATTTT. It translates to CAWRAVTGGVNTIYF.